The clone carrying this T cell receptor beta chain was seen just once. The V gene's germline CDR1 is LNHDA and CDR2 SQIVND (reference sequence). Germline trimming cut 11 bases from V and 3 bases from J; bases unmatched to any gene: 11. The CDR3 loop spans 15 amino acids. Clones were sequenced by immunoSEQ multiplex PCR, and TCRdb holds only the in-frame ones, with some missing. This sample has some 250,000 clones, with about 83% found just once. This entry comes from a study of blood T cell repertoires in COVID-19. Study as a whole: Sites across the United States, Italy and Spain contributed samples from acute and convalescent COVID-19. Sample material is recorded as cDNA or gDNA derived from T cells, B-cell-depleted T cells, or PBMCs.

The sequenced sample consisted of peripheral blood. The TCR sequence derives from a man older than 75 with acute or convalescent COVID-19. The chain has TRBV19 and TRBJ2-2; TRBD1 matches 8 bases. The CDR3 here is CAADRGQGYTGELFF. The CDR3, as DNA: TGTGCCGCTGACCGCGGACAGGGATACACCGGGGAGCTGTTTTTT.